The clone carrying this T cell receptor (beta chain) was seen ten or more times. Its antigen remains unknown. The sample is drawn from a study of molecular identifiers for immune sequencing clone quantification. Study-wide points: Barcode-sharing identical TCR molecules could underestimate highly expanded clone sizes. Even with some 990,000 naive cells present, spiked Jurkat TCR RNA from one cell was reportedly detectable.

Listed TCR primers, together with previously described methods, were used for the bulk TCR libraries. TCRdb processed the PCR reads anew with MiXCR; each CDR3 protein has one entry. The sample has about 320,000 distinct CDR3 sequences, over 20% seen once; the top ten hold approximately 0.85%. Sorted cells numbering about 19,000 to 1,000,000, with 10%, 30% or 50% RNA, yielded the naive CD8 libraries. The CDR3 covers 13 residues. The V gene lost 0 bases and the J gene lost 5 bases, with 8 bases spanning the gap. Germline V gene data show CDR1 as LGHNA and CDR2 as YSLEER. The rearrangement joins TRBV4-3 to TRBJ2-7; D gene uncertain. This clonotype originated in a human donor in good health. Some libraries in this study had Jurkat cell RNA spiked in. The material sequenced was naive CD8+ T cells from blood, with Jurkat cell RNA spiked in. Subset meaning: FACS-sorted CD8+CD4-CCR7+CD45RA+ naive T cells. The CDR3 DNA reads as TGCGCCAGCAGCCAAGACAGGTTGGACGAGCAGTACTTC. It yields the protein CASSQDRLDEQYF.